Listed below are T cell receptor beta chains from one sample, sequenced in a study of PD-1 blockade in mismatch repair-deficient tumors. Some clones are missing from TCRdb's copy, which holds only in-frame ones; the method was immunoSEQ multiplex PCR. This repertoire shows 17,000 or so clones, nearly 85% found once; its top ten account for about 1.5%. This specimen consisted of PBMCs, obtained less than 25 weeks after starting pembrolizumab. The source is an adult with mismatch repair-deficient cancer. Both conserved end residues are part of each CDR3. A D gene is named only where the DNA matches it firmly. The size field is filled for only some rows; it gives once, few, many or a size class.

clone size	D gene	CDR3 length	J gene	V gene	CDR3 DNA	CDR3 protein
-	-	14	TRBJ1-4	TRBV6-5	TGTGCCAGCAGTTCCGGGGGGGCTGGGGAAAAACTGTTTTTT	CASSSGGAGEKLFF
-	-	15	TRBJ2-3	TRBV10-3	TGTGCCATCAGTGAAACTAGCAGTAGCACAGATACGCAGTATTTT	CAISETSSSTDTQYF
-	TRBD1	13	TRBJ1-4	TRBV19	TGTGCCAGTATCGAGACAGGGGGCCGGAAACTGTTTTTT	CASIETGGRKLFF
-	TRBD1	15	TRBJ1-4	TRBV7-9	TGTGCCAGCAGCGGCCCGGGACAGGCTAATGAAAAACTGTTTTTT	CASSGPGQANEKLFF
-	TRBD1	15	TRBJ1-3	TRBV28	TGTGCCAGCAGCTCAGCAGGGGGCTCTGGAAACACCATATATTTT	CASSSAGGSGNTIYF
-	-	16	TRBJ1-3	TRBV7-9	TGTGCCAGCAGCTCGACAGGCCTCTCCTCTGGAAACACCATATATTTT	CASSSTGLSSGNTIYF
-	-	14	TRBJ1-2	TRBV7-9	TGTGCCAGCAGCCCAGCGGGGACAAACTATGGCTACACCTTC	CASSPAGTNYGYTF
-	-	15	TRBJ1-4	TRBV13	TGTGCCAGCAGCTTCTTAGGGGCAACTAATGAAAAACTGTTTTTT	CASSFLGATNEKLFF
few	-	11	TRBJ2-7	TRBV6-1	TGTGCCAGCCTAGTGTCGGTCGAGCAGTACTTC	CASLVSVEQYF
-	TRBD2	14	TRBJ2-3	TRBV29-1	TGCAGCGTTGAGGCTAGCGGGAGTGCAGATACGCAGTATTTT	CSVEASGSADTQYF
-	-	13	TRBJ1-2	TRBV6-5	TGTGCCAGCAGTACGGGGTTAAACTACGGCTACACCTTC	CASSTGLNYGYTF
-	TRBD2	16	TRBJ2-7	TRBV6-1	TGTGCCAGCAGTGAAGCGAGGACTAGCGGGAGGGCACTGCAGTACTTC	CASSEARTSGRALQYF
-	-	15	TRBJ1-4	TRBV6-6	TGTGCCAGCAGCCACACAGGGAACTCGGGTGAAAAACTGTTTTTT	CASSHTGNSGEKLFF
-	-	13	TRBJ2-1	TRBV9	TGTGCCAGCAGCGTCTCGACTACGAATGAGCAGTTCTTC	CASSVSTTNEQFF
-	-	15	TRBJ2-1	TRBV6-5	TGTGCCAGCACTTCGACAGGGACTGGGTCAAATGAGCAGTTCTTC	CASTSTGTGSNEQFF
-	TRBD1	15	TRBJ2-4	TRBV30	TGTGCCTGGAGGAAACCCGGGACAGACAAAAACATTCAGTACTTC	CAWRKPGTDKNIQYF
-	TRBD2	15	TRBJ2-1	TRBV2	TGTGCCAGCAGTGAGTCTCTAGCGGGATTAGGTGAGCAGTTCTTC	CASSESLAGLGEQFF
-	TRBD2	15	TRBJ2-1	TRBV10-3	TGTGCCATCAAAAGCGGGGGGAAGAGTCGGAATGAGCAGTTCTTC	CAIKSGGKSRNEQFF
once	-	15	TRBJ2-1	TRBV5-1	TGCGCCAGCAGTCCAGGACTCTCGGATCATAATGAGCAGTTCTTC	CASSPGLSDHNEQFF
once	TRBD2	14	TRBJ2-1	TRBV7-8	TGTGCCAGCAGCTTGGGACTAGACTACAATGAGCAGTTCTTC	CASSLGLDYNEQFF
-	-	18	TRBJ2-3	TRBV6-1	TGTGCCAGCAGTGAAGTTCGCTTTAGGGGGAGTGGGTCAGATACGCAGTATTTT	CASSEVRFRGSGSDTQYF
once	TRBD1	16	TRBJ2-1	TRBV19	TGTGCCAGTACCAAGGCCGGGACAGGGGCCTACAATGAGCAGTTCTTC	CASTKAGTGAYNEQFF